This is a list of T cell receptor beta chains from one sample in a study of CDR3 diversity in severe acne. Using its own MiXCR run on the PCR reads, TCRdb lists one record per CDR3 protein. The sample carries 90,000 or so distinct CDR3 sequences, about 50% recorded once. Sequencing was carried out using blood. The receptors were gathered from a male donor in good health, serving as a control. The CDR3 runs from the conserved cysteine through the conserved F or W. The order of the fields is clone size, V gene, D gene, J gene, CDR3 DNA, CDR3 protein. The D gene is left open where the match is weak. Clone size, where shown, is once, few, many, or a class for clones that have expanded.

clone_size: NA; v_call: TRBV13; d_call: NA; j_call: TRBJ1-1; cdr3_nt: TGTGCCAGCAGCTTAGGTAGGATGGGCACTGAAGCTTTCTTT; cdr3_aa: CASSLGRMGTEAFF
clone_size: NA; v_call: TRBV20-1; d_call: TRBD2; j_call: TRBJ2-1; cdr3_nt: TGCAGTGCCTTCTCCGGGACTAGCGGAAACAATGAGCAGTTCTTC; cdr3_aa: CSAFSGTSGNNEQFF
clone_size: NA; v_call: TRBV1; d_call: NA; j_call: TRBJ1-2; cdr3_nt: TGCCGTGCTGTCCCCCAACTCTGCAGTGCCGGACCCAGGACAGGGGACTATGGCTACACCTTC; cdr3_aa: CRAVPQLCSAGPRTGDYGYTF
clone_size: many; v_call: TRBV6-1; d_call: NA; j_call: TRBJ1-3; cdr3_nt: TGTGCCAGCAGTGGGCAGACCTCTGGAAACACCATATATTTT; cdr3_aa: CASSGQTSGNTIYF
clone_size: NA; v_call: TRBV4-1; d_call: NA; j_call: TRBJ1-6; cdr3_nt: TGCGCCAGCAGCTCCGGGACGGGGGCCTATAATTCACCCCTCCACTTT; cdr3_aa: CASSSGTGAYNSPLHF
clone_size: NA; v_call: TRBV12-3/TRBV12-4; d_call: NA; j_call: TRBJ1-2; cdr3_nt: TGTGCCAGCAGACTTGGGGGACCCTATGGCTACACCTTC; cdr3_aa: CASRLGGPYGYTF
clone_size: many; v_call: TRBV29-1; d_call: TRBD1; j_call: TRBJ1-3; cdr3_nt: TGCAGCGGAGGGGACAGCTCTGGAAACACCATATATTTT; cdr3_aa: CSGGDSSGNTIYF
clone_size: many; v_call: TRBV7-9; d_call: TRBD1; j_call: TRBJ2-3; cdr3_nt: TGTGCCAGCAGCTTAGCGCTGGGGACAGGGGACACAGATACGCAGTATTTT; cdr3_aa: CASSLALGTGDTDTQYF
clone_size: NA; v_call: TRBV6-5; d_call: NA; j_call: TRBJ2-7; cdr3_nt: TGTGCCAGCAGTGAAGGGCTGGAACAAACCTCCTACGAGCAGTACTTC; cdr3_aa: CASSEGLEQTSYEQYF
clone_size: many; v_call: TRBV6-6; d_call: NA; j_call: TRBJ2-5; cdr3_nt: TGTGCCAGCAACAGGGATCGACAAGAGACCCAGTACTTC; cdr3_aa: CASNRDRQETQYF
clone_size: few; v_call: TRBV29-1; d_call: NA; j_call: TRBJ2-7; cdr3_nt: TGCAGCGTTGAAGATTCGGGGCGGACCTCTGAGCAGTACTTC; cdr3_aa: CSVEDSGRTSEQYF
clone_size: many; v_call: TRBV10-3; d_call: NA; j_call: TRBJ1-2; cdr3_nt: TGTGCCATCAGTGAGTCAATGAGCTACACCTTC; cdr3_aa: CAISESMSYTF
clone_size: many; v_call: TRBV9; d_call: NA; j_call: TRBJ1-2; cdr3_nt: TGTGCCAGCAGCGTAGAACACGGCTATGGCTACACCTTC; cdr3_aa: CASSVEHGYGYTF
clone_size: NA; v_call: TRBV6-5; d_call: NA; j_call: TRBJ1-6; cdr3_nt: TGTGCCAGCAGTTACGCTGGGAGCACAGATACGCAGTATAATTCACCCCTCCACTTT; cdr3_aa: CASSYAGSTDTQYNSPLHF
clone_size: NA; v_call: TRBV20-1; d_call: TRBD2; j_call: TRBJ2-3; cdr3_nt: TGCAGTGCTAGAGATCCGGCGGGAGGGCGTGGAGATACGCAGTATTTT; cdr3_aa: CSARDPAGGRGDTQYF
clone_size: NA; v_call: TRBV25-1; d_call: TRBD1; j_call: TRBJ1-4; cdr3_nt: TGTGCCAGCAGTGAATCCGGGGGACAGGGGGGCGAAAAACTGTTTTTT; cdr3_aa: CASSESGGQGGEKLFF
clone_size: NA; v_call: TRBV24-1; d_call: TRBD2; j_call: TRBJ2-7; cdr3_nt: TGTGCCACCAGCACGACTAGCGGGAGTTTCGACGAGCAGTACTTC; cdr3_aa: CATSTTSGSFDEQYF
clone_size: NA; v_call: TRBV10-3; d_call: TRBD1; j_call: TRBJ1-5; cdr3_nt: TGTGCCATCAGTGAAGGGACAGGGAATCAGCCCCAGCATTTT; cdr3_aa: CAISEGTGNQPQHF
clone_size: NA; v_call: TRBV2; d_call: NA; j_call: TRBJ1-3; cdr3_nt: TGTGCCAGCACGGGTTTAACTGGGAACACCATATATTTT; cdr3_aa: CASTGLTGNTIYF
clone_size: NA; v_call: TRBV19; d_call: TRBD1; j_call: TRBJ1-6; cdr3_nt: TGTGCCAGTAGTATCCCCGGGACAGGGGATTCACCCCTCCACTTT; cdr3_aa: CASSIPGTGDSPLHF
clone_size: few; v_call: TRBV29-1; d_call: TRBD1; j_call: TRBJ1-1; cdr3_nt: TGCAGCGTCCACGGGACAGGGAACACTGAAGCTTTCTTT; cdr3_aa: CSVHGTGNTEAFF
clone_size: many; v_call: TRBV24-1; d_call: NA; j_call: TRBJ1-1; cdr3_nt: TGTGCCACCATGTTAGATGGAGAAGCTTTCTTT; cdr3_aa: CATMLDGEAFF
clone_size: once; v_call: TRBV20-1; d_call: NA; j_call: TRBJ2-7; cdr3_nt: TGCAGTGCTGGGGGGCACGAGCAGTACTTC; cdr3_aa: CSAGGHEQYF
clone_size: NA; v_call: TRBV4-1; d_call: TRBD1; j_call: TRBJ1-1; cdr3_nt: TGCGCCAGCAGCCAACACAGGGGTTTAAACACTGAAGCTTTCTTT; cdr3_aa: CASSQHRGLNTEAFF
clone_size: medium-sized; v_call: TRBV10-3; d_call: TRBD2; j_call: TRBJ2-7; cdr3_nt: TGTGCCATCAGGATCGGCGGGAGCGGCTACGAGCAGTACTTC; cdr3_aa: CAIRIGGSGYEQYF
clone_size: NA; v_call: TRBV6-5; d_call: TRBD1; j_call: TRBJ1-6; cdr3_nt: TGTGCCAGCAGTCGGGACAGGGAGGGTTCACCCCTCCACTTT; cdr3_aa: CASSRDREGSPLHF
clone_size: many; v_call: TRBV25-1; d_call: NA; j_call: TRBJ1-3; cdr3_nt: TGTGCCAGCAGTGAATGGTCGAGCTCTGGAAACACCATATATTTT; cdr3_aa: CASSEWSSSGNTIYF
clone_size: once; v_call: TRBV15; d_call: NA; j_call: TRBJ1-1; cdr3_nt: TGTGCCACCAGCAGAGCGAACTGGAAATCGGACACTGGAGCTTTCTTT; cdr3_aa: CATSRANWKSDTGAFF
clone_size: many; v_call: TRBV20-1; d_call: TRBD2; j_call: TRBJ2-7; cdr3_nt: TGCAGTGCTACCGAAGGGAGGGACGAGCAGTACTTC; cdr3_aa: CSATEGRDEQYF
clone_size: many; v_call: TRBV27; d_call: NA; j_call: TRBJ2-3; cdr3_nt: TGTGCCAGCAGAGCTCGGACAGATACGCAGTATTTT; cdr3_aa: CASRARTDTQYF
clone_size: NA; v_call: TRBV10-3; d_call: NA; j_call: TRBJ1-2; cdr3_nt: TGTGCCATCAGTGAGGTTCGGCTCGAGGGCTATGGCTACACCTTC; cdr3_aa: CAISEVRLEGYGYTF
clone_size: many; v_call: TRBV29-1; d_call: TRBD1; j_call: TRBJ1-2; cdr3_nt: TGCAGCGCTCTGACAGGGGGTCGAGGCTACACCTTC; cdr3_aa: CSALTGGRGYTF
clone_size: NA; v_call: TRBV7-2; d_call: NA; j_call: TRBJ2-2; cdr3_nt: TGTGCCAGCAGCTTAAGCCCCTGGGAGCCGTTTTTT; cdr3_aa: CASSLSPWEPFF
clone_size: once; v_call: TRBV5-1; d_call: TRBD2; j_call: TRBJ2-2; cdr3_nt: TGCGCCAGCAGCTATACCGGGACTAGCGAGGGCGGGGAGCTGGTTTTT; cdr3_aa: CASSYTGTSEGGELVF
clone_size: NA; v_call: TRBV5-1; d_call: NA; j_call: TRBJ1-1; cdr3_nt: TGCGCCAGCAGCGCCGAGGAGGGCTTGAACACTGAAGCTTTCTTT; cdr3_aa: CASSAEEGLNTEAFF
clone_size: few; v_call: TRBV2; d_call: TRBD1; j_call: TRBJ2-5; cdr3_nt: TGTGCCAGCAATCTGGGACAGGGGCAAGGGACCCAGTACTTC; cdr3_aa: CASNLGQGQGTQYF
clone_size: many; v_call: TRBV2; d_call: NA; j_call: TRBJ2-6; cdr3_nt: TGTGCCAGCAGTGTGCCCTCTGGGGCCAACGTCCTGACTTTC; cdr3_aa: CASSVPSGANVLTF
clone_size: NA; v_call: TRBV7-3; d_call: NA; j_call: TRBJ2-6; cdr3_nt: TGTGCCAGCAGCTCTAGTCCGGGCGCTGGGGCCAACGTCCTGACTTTC; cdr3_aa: CASSSSPGAGANVLTF
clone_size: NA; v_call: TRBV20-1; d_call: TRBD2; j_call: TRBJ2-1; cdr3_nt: TGCAGTGCTAGAGGACTAGCGGGGGGTTACAATGAGCAGTTCTTC; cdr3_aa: CSARGLAGGYNEQFF